One sample yielded the 20 T cell receptor beta chains listed below, sequenced in a study of tumor-infiltrating lymphocytes in oesophageal squamous cell carcinoma. TCRdb re-called the PCR reads with MiXCR, one entry per CDR3 protein. The repertoire holds just over 15,000 distinct CDR3 sequences, with approximately 50% as singletons. Material: esophageal tumor tissue. Receptor source: a male donor with esophageal squamous cell carcinoma.

The genes are TRBV7-3 and TRBJ2-3; 12 bases match TRBD2. Per the germline V gene, CDR1 is SGHTA and CDR2 is FQGTGA. CDR3 length: 18 amino acids. V shed 3 bases, J shed 0 bases, and the junction held 7 bases outside the gene matches. In DNA, the CDR3 is TGTGCCAGCAGCTTCCTAGCGGGAGGGCTAAGAAGCACAGATACGCAGTATTTT. Protein: CASSFLAGGLRSTDTQYF.

The chain has TRBV12-3 or TRBV12-4 and TRBJ2-3; 8 nucleotides align to TRBD2. Unmatched junction bases numbered 7, after V lost 4 bases and J lost 1 base. The CDR3 has 16 residues. CDR3 sequence reads: CASSYGQRERTDTQYF. CDR3 bases: TGTGCCAGCAGTTATGGTCAGCGGGAGCGCACAGATACGCAGTATTTT.

This sequence joins TRBV12-3 or TRBV12-4 and TRBJ2-3; 8 nucleotides line up with TRBD2. This CDR3 is 16 amino acids long. Germline trimming cut 3 bases from V and 4 bases from J; bases unmatched to any gene: 9. The CDR3 sequence is CASSFLRTSIPDTQYF. In DNA form, the CDR3 reads TGTGCCAGCAGTTTCTTACGGACTAGCATTCCAGATACGCAGTATTTT.

The rearrangement joins TRBV12-3 or TRBV12-4 to TRBJ2-4; no clear D gene. Near its end, the DNA agrees better with TRBJ2-5, so the J call may be wrong. The CDR3 covers 12 residues. The CDR3 DNA reads as TGTGCCAGCAGTTCAATCAGAGAGACCCAGTACTTC. Encoded protein: CASSSIRETQYF.

The J gene is TRBJ2-1, the V gene TRBV6-1; 7 bases agree with TRBD1. The J call may be in error: the DNA end matches TRBJ2-7 better. CDR3 length: 12 amino acids. Germline values: CDR1 MNHNS, CDR2 SASEGT. The CDR3 sequence: CASRLGGDEQYF. In DNA, the CDR3 is TGTGCCAGCAGATTAGGGGGCGACGAGCAGTACTTC.

The chain couples TRBV7-6 to TRBJ2-1, with 10 bases matching TRBD2. This CDR3 has 14 amino acids. V was clipped by 6 bases and J by 4 bases; unmatched bases: 3. Germline V gene lookup returns CDR1 SGHVS and CDR2 FNYEAQ. The CDR3: CASRLSGRYNEQFF. The CDR3 DNA sequence: TGTGCCAGCAGACTTAGCGGGAGGTACAATGAGCAGTTCTTC.

The genes are TRBV7-3 and TRBJ2-3; TRBD1 matches at 8 bases. Trimming took 4 bases from V and 14 from J; bases not matched to a gene: 14. This CDR3 has 14 amino acids. CDR1 and CDR2 (germline): SGHTA, FQGTGA. CDR3 sequence: CASSWTGNTGELYF. DNA for the CDR3: TGTGCCAGCAGCTGGACAGGGAACACCGGGGAGCTGTATTTT.

This clonotype has just a few counts. The chain links TRBV7-3 to TRBJ2-3; 8 nucleotides agree with TRBD2. Trimming at V came to 4 bases and at J to 5 bases, leaving 8 bases not matched to a gene. CDR3 length equals 15 residues. The germline CDR1 and CDR2 sequences are SGHTA and FQGTGA. The CDR3 here is CASSSQSGRGDTQYF. In DNA, the CDR3 is TGTGCCAGCAGCTCACAGAGCGGGAGAGGAGATACGCAGTATTTT.

This clonotype occurred many times. The CDR3 DNA follows: TGTGCCAGCACTTTTACGGGGGGAGAGACCCAGTACTTC. It is translated as CASTFTGGETQYF. The J gene is TRBJ2-5, the V gene TRBV7-2; 7 bases are a match to TRBD2. V lost 7 bases, J lost 4 bases, and 6 bases stayed unmatched. Germline lookup yields CDR1 SGHTA and CDR2 FQGNSA. The CDR3 consists of 13 residues.

By sample fraction, this clonotype is medium-sized. V is TRBV12-3 or TRBV12-4 and J is TRBJ1-2; TRBD1 matches at 8 bases. This CDR3 has 15 residues. V trimming: 6 bases; J trimming: 0 bases; junction bases outside the gene matches: 6. This CDR3 is CASRGYRGSNYGYTF. As DNA, the CDR3 is TGTGCCAGCAGGGGATACAGGGGGTCTAACTATGGCTACACCTTC.

The J gene is TRBJ2-4, the V gene TRBV12-5; 10 bases are a match to TRBD1. The CDR3 extends over 19 amino acids. V shed 4 bases, J shed 0 bases, and the junction held 12 bases outside the gene matches. Germline CDR1 and CDR2: LGHNT and FRNRAP. The CDR3 sequence is CASGSDRGNMILAKNIQYF. CDR3 sequence (DNA): TGTGCTAGTGGTTCGGACAGGGGGAACATGATACTAGCCAAAAACATTCAGTACTTC.

This clonotype was seen many times. This chain joins TRBV19 and TRBJ1-2; D may be TRBD1 (6 bases). This CDR3 is 15 amino acids long. V lost 7 bases, J lost 5 bases, and 20 bases lay in between. Germline CDR1 is LNHDA and CDR2 is SQIVND (reference sequence). The CDR3 DNA reads TGTGCCAGTACCCACTCCGGGGGCTTTGGGTATGGCTACACCTTC. Its protein is CASTHSGGFGYGYTF. The variable domain in full, with the rest retrieved from reference TRBV19 and TRBJ1-2, is DGGITQSPKYLFRKEGQNVTLSCEQNLNHDAMYWYRQDPGQGLRLIYYSQIVNDFQKGDIAEGYSVSREKKESFPLTVTSAQKNPTAFYLCASTHSGGFGYGYTFGSGTRLTVV.

There are a few counts of this clonotype. J is TRBJ1-1 and V is TRBV9; 11 bases match TRBD1. The CDR3 has 16 residues. With 0 bases clipped from V and 4 bases from J, the junction kept 5 bases outside the gene matches. CDR1 is SGDLS, CDR2 YYNGEE, per germline. The CDR3, as DNA: TGTGCCAGCAGCGTAGCCGGAGGACAGGGGGCCACTGAAGCTTTCTTT. Translation: CASSVAGGQGATEAFF. Looking up the rest from reference TRBV9 and TRBJ1-1 gives the full variable domain: DSGVTQTPKHLITATGQRVTLRCSPRSGDLSVYWYQQSLDQGLQFLIQYYNGEERAKGNILERFSAQQFPDLHSELNLSSLELGDSALYFCASSVAGGQGATEAFFGQGTRLTVV.

The chain is built from TRBV7-2 and TRBJ1-1, with D perhaps TRBD1 or TRBD2 (5 bases each). The tail of the sequence fits TRBJ2-3 better, so the J call may be wrong. The CDR3 is 15 amino acids. Germline values: CDR1 SGHTA, CDR2 FQGNSA. The CDR3 coding sequence is TGTGCCAGCAGCTTAGGAGACGGGGCGGCGGATACGCAGTATTTT. It specifies CASSLGDGAADTQYF.

Here the CDR3 DNA reads TGTGCCAGCTTAGAGCGCTCCTACGAGCAGTACTTC. Amino acids: CASLERSYEQYF. J is TRBJ2-7 and V is TRBV6-1; D uncertain. The CDR3 is made up of 12 amino acids. The germline CDR1 and CDR2 sequences are MNHNS and SASEGT. V was cut by 8 bases and J by 0 bases, with 8 bases left in between.

This clonotype was seen a few times. The genes are TRBV20-1 and TRBJ2-1, with a tentative D call TRBD1 (6 bases). The J call could be wrong; TRBJ2-7 is a better fit for the DNA end. Per germline, CDR1 DFQATT and CDR2 SNEGSKA (reference sequence). The CDR3 length is 14 residues. CDR3 protein: CSARDSRGWNEQYF. In nucleotides, the CDR3 is TGCAGTGCTAGAGATTCTAGGGGGTGGAACGAGCAGTACTTC.

Ten or more counts support this clonotype. The chain joins TRBV2 to TRBJ2-2; D is unresolved. The germline V and J ends were trimmed by 1 base and 6 bases, with 12 bases remaining between them. The germline gives CDR1 SNHLY, CDR2 FYNNEI. The CDR3 has 15 amino acids. The CDR3: CASSEGRVFPGELFF. For the CDR3, the DNA is TGTGCCAGCAGTGAAGGCCGCGTCTTCCCCGGGGAGCTGTTTTTT.

This clonotype was seen only a few times. V gene TRBV7-2 combines with J gene TRBJ2-3, with 9 bases fitting TRBD2. Trimming took 6 bases from V and 4 from J; bases not matched to a gene: 8. Germline lookup yields CDR1 SGHTA and CDR2 FQGNSA. This CDR3 has 15 amino acids. DNA of the CDR3: TGTGCCAGCAGGATGACTAGCGGTGAGGCAGATACGCAGTATTTT. This encodes CASRMTSGEADTQYF.

This clonotype was recorded at least ten times. This chain links TRBV19 with TRBJ1-1, with a possible D match to TRBD1 (6 bases). Trimming took off 6 bases at V and 1 base at J, with 15 bases between the two ends. CDR1 is LNHDA, CDR2 SQIVND, per germline (reference sequence). The CDR3 length is 15 residues. The CDR3 DNA follows: TGTGCCAGTAGCCATACAGGGCTACGGAACACTGAAGCTTTCTTT. It is translated as CASSHTGLRNTEAFF.

The rearrangement uses TRBV7-2 and TRBJ2-1, with 10 bases that match TRBD2. The germline gives CDR1 SGHTA, CDR2 FQGNSA. This CDR3 comprises 14 residues. The junction had 4 bases not matched to a gene; V was cut back by 2 bases and J by 9 bases. The CDR3 sequence is CASSLLAGVGEQFF. The DNA for the CDR3 is TGTGCCAGCAGCTTACTAGCGGGAGTGGGTGAGCAGTTCTTC.